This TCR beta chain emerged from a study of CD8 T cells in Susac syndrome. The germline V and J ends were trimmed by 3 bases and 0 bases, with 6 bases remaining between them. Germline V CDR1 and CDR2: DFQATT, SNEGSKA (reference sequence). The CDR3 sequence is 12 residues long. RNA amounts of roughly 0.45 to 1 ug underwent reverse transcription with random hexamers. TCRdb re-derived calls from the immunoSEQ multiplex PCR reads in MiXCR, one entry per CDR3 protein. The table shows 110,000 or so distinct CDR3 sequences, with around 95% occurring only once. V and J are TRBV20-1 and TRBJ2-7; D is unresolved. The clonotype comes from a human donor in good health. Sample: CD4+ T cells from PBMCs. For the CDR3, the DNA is TGCAGTGCTAGTCGCATCTCCTACGAGCAGTACTTC. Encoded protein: CSASRISYEQYF.